This T cell receptor beta chain appears in the sequencing data of a study of CD8+ T cells in alopecia areata. Germline V lookup: CDR1 SQVTM, CDR2 ANQGSEA. V lost 8 bases, J lost 1 base, and 21 bases lay in between. CDR3 length equals 16 residues. This clone appeared a single time. The antigen is undetermined. Investigators isolated RNA and reverse transcribed it into cDNA to act as the sequencing template. Sequenced by immunoSEQ multiplex PCR; TCRdb stores in-frame clones only, minus some. This table has over 150,000 clones, more than 60% appearing once. Lesional scalp tissue (obtained by punch biopsy) and peripheral blood were collected from alopecia areata patients. Overall study findings and caveats: Lesional tissue from the scalp (especially in alopecia totalis/universalis) showed higher clonality than normal scalp.

The input for sequencing was CD4+ T cells sorted from blood, taken at week 0. The TCR originated in a human donor with alopecia areata. This chain connects TRBV29-1 to TRBJ2-1; the D is unclear. CDR3 residues: CSSSQYPQRSYNEQFF. The CDR3 region has the DNA TGCAGCTCTTCGCAATATCCACAGCGATCCTACAATGAGCAGTTCTTC.